Presented here are 8 T cell receptor beta chains from one specimen sequenced in a study of cytomegalovirus exposure and HLA in healthy donors. 60 Vbeta and 13 Jbeta primers were used in PCR. Here immunoSEQ multiplex PCR was the method, and the copy in TCRdb shows in-frame clones only, minus some. The profile covers some 150,000 clones, with around four fifths appearing a single time and under 1.5% taken by the ten largest. The sequenced sample was PBMCs. The receptors were sampled from a male donor in good health and CMV-seronegative.

A few counts support this clone. The rearrangement joins TRBV7-9 to TRBJ2-1, with TRBD1 as a possible D gene (5 bases). Germline CDR1 reads SEHNR; CDR2 reads FQNEAQ (reference sequence). Trimming took off 1 base at V and 16 bases at J, with 17 bases between the two ends. The CDR3 runs to 13 residues. The CDR3 DNA follows: TGTGCCAGCAGCTTAGGGGGCAGCGCTCGTCACTTCTTC. It codes for CASSLGGSARHFF.

This chain links TRBV6-5 with TRBJ2-7, with a weak D call TRBD1 (5 bases). Trimming removed 1 base at V and 3 bases at J, with 13 bases between. Germline V gives CDR1 MNHEY, CDR2 SVGAGI. The CDR3 has 15 amino acids. This CDR3 is CASSYFAGLIYEQYF. CDR3 nucleotides: TGTGCCAGCAGTTACTTTGCAGGGCTCATCTACGAGCAGTACTTC.

The chain recombines TRBV14 with TRBJ2-5; no definite D call. CDR1 SGHDN and CDR2 FVKESK come from the germline V gene. With 3 bases removed from V and 9 bases from J, the gap between germline ends came to 11 bases. The CDR3 runs 12 residues. Here the CDR3 reads CASSHLNSPQYF. DNA for the CDR3: TGTGCCAGCAGCCACTTAAATAGTCCCCAGTACTTC.

In its sample, this clone was seen once. The V gene is TRBV4-2, the J gene TRBJ2-7; 16 bases map to TRBD2. The junction had 11 bases not matched to a gene; V was cut back by 3 bases and J by 3 bases. The germline V gene encodes CDR1 LGHNA and CDR2 YNFKEQ. This CDR3 region has 19 residues. The CDR3 region is CASSHPPGLAGGFVYEQYF. CDR3 nucleotide sequence: TGTGCCAGCAGCCACCCCCCGGGACTAGCGGGGGGGTTTGTCTACGAGCAGTACTTC.

This clone was seen a few times. The V and J genes are TRBV4-2 and TRBJ1-3; D uncertain. This CDR3 comprises 14 residues. The V gene's germline CDR1 is LGHNA and CDR2 YNFKEQ. Trimming shortened V by 2 bases and J by 7 bases, and 12 bases separated the two germline ends. In DNA form, the CDR3 reads TGTGCCAGCAGCCAATTCGGGGAAAGGAACACCATATATTTT. Its translation: CASSQFGERNTIYF.

The V gene is TRBV27, the J gene TRBJ2-6, with a possible D match to TRBD1 (7 bases). This CDR3 has 16 amino acids. V was shortened by 8 bases and J by 1 base, with 15 bases between the two germline ends. Germline CDR1 and CDR2: MNHEY and SMNVEV (reference sequence). The CDR3 reads CASRAGGWSGANVLTF. The CDR3 DNA reads as TGTGCCAGCCGCGCAGGGGGGTGGTCTGGGGCCAACGTCCTGACTTTC. Supplemented by reference TRBV27 and TRBJ2-6, the full variable domain reads EAQVTQNPRYLITVTGKKLTVTCSQNMNHEYMSWYRQDPGLGLRQIYYSMNVEVTDKGDVPEGYKVSRKEKRNFPLILESPSPNQTSLYFCASRAGGWSGANVLTFGAGSRLTVL.

This chain joins TRBV6-5 and TRBJ1-2; 8 positions match TRBD1. With 2 bases clipped from V and 7 bases from J, the junction kept 9 bases outside the gene matches. CDR1 is MNHEY, CDR2 SVGAGI, per germline. The CDR3 is 15 residues long. CDR3 bases: TGTGCCAGCAGTTACCAAACCGGGACAGGCTTTGGCTACACCTTC. It specifies CASSYQTGTGFGYTF.

There are a few counts of this clone. The chain carries TRBV11-2 and TRBJ2-7; 11 positions agree with TRBD1. Germline CDR1 is SGHAT and CDR2 is FQNNGV. This CDR3 region has 15 residues. The junction had 3 bases not matched to a gene; V was cut back by 2 bases and J by 3 bases. The CDR3 region is CASSLPGQGDYEQYF. CDR3 nucleotide sequence: TGTGCCAGCAGCTTACCGGGACAGGGGGACTACGAGCAGTACTTC.